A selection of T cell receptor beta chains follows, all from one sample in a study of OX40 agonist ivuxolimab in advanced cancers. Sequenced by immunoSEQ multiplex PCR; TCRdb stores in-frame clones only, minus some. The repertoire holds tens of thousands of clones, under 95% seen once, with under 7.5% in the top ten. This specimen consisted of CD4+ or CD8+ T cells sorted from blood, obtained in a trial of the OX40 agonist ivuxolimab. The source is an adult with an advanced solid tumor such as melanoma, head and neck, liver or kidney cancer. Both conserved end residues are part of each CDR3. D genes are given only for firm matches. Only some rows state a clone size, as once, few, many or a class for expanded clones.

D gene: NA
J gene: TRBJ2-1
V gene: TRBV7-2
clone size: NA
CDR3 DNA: TGTGCCAGCAGCTTAGCGGAGGGTCAAACTGAGCAGTTCTTC
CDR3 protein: CASSLAEGQTEQFF

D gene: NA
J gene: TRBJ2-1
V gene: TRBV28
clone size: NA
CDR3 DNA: TGTGCCAGCAGTTTTACGGGAGAGCAGTTCTTC
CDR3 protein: CASSFTGEQFF

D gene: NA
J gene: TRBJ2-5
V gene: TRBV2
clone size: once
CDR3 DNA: TGTGCCAGCAGATCCGGCTCTAGCTATACCGAGACCCAGTACTTC
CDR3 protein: CASRSGSSYTETQYF

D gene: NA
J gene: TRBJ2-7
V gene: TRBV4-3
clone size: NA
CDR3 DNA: TGCGCCAGCAGCCAAGATAGTGGGACCCTCTACGAGCAGTACTTC
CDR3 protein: CASSQDSGTLYEQYF

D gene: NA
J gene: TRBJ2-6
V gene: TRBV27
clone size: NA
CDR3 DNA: TGTGCCAGCAGTTTCTCTGGGGCCAACGTCCTGACTTTC
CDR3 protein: CASSFSGANVLTF

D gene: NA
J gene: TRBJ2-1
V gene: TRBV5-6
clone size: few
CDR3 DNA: TGTGCCAGCAGCTTGGGATTGCTTAGCGTCGGGAATGAGCAGTTCTTC
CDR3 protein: CASSLGLLSVGNEQFF

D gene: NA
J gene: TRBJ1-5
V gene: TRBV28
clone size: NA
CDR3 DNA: TGTGCCAGCGGGCGGCTCAATCAGCCCCAGCATTTT
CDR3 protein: CASGRLNQPQHF

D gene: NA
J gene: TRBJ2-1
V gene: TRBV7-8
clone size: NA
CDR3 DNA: TGTGCCAGCAGCTTAAGGGGGAATGAGCAGTTCTTC
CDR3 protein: CASSLRGNEQFF

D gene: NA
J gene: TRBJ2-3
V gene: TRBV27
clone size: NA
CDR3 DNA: TGTGCCAGCAGTTTTTGGGGCAGTAGCACAGATACGCAGTATTTT
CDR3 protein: CASSFWGSSTDTQYF

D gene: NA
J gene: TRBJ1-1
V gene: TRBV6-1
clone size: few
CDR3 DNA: TGTGCCAGCAGTGAACATGGGACCCTGAACACTGAAGCTTTCTTT
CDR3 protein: CASSEHGTLNTEAFF

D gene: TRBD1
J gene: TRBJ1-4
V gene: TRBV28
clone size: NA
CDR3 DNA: TGTGCCAGCGACAGGGGACACTCTAATGAAAAACTGTTTTTT
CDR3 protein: CASDRGHSNEKLFF

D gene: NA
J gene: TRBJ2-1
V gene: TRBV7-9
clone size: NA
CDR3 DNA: TGTGCCAGCAGCCCGGGGGACTACAATGAGCAGTTCTTC
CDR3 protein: CASSPGDYNEQFF

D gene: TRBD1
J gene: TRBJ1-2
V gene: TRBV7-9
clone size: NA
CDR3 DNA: TGTGCCAGCAGCAAGACAGGGGGAGTTAACTATGGCTACACCTTC
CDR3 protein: CASSKTGGVNYGYTF

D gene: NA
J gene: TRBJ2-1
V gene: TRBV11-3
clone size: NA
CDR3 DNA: TGTGCCAGCAGCTTAAGGTCCTCCCCCTACAATGAGCAGTTCTTC
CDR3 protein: CASSLRSSPYNEQFF

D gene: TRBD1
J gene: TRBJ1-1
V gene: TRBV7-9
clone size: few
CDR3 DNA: TGTGCCAGCAGCTTAGAGGGGCTACAGGGGGCGAACACTGAAGCTTTCTTT
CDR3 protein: CASSLEGLQGANTEAFF

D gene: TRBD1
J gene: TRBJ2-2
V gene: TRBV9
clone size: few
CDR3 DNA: TGTGCCAGCAGCTCCGGACAGGCTACTGCGAACACCGGGGAGCTGTTTTTT
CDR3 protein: CASSSGQATANTGELFF

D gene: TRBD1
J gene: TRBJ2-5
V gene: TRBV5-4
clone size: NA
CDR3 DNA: TGTGCCAGCAGCTTTGCCGGGACAGGGGGCGGCGAGACCCAGTACTTC
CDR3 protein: CASSFAGTGGGETQYF